These 25 T cell receptor beta chains originate from one sample sequenced in a study of blood T cell repertoires in COVID-19. The protocol was immunoSEQ multiplex PCR, while the TCRdb copy is restricted to in-frame clones and leaves out a portion. The table records around 150,000 clones, just under 85% of them present only once. Sequenced material: PBMCs or T cells enriched from blood (not recorded which). These receptors were taken from a woman aged 45 to 65 with acute COVID-19.

The chain employs TRBV28 and TRBJ2-2; D gene uncertain. CDR1 is MDHEN and CDR2 is SYDVKM in the germline V gene. Trimming took 1 base from V and 7 from J, leaving 10 bases between them. This CDR3 has 14 amino acids. The CDR3 region has the DNA TGTGCCAGCAGTTTATCCCTAATCCGCGGGGAGCTGTTTTTT. Its protein is CASSLSLIRGELFF.

The V gene is TRBV11-2, the J gene TRBJ2-3; the D gene is possibly TRBD2 (5 bases). The V gene's germline CDR1 is SGHAT and CDR2 FQNNGV. The CDR3 is 15 amino acids. V was cut by 6 bases and J by 0 bases, with 13 bases left in between. The CDR3 loop is CASRKDSTSTDTQYF. The CDR3 DNA follows: TGTGCCAGCAGGAAGGACTCCACTAGCACAGATACGCAGTATTTT.

The rearrangement uses TRBV10-2 and TRBJ2-7; 11 nucleotides match TRBD2. Trimming at V came to 7 bases and at J to 5 bases, leaving 7 bases not matched to a gene. This CDR3 has 14 amino acids. Germline CDR1 reads WSHSY; CDR2 reads SAAADI. CDR3 region: CASNPLAGVDEQYF. The CDR3 DNA follows: TGCGCCAGCAACCCACTAGCGGGAGTAGACGAGCAGTACTTC.

The rearrangement joins TRBV11-3 to TRBJ2-7, with D possibly TRBD2 on 6 matching bases. Trimming stripped 7 bases from V and 5 bases from J, with 9 bases between. The CDR3 covers 11 residues. Germline assignment: CDR1 SGHNT and CDR2 YENEEA. The CDR3 nucleotides read TGTGCCAGCATTCGGGGGAACGAGCAGTACTTC. The encoded protein is CASIRGNEQYF.

V gene TRBV7-8 combines with J gene TRBJ1-3; D ambiguous. The CDR3 has 15 amino acids. Germline V lookup: CDR1 SGHVS, CDR2 FQNEAQ. V was pared by 1 base and J by 2 bases, with 9 bases between. The CDR3 reads CASSLGERAGNTIYF. The CDR3 DNA reads TGTGCCAGCAGCTTAGGTGAGAGAGCTGGAAACACCATATATTTT.

The chain combines TRBV3-1 (or the pseudogene TRBV3-2) with TRBJ2-1; TRBD2 is a possible D gene (6 bases). Germline CDR1 LGHDT, CDR2 YNNKEL (reference sequence). With 1 base removed from V and 7 bases from J, the gap between germline ends came to 20 bases. This CDR3 region has 17 residues. For the CDR3, the DNA is TGTGCCAGCAGCCAAGTTAGCCGGGACTCACTTAGTAATGAGCAGTTCTTC. Translated: CASSQVSRDSLSNEQFF.

V gene TRBV19 combines with J gene TRBJ2-5; TRBD1 matches 9 bases. Germline CDR1 is LNHDA and CDR2 is SQIVND (reference sequence). This CDR3 contains 15 residues. With V trimmed by 5 bases and J by 5 bases, 9 bases remained unmatched. CDR3 nucleotides: TGTGCCAGTAGTTCCTACAGGGGGCTAGAGGAGACCCAGTACTTC. Its protein is CASSSYRGLEETQYF.

This chain uses TRBV19 with TRBJ2-1; 10 bases are shared with TRBD2. Germline V gene data show CDR1 as LNHDA and CDR2 as SQIVND (reference sequence). J lost 2 bases, V lost 5 bases, and 6 bases had no gene match. The length of the CDR3 is 16 residues. CDR3 DNA sequence: TGTGCCAGTAGTTTCCTAGCGGGAGAGGCCTACAATGAGCAGTTCTTC. This sequence encodes CASSFLAGEAYNEQFF.

This chain links TRBV11-2 with TRBJ1-1, with D tentatively TRBD1 (6 bases). Germline CDR1 reads SGHAT; CDR2 reads FQNNGV. The CDR3 consists of 16 residues. V gave up 0 bases and J gave up 4 bases, with 15 bases separating them. CDR3 sequence reads: CASSLDPGGAGTEAFF. As DNA, the CDR3 is TGTGCCAGCAGCTTAGACCCTGGGGGGGCTGGCACTGAAGCTTTCTTT.

CDR3 amino acids: CASSRETSGSGTDTQYF. The DNA for the CDR3 is TGTGCCAGTAGTAGAGAGACTAGCGGGAGCGGCACAGATACGCAGTATTTT. This rearrangement joins TRBV19 to TRBJ2-3; 12 bases line up with TRBD2. The CDR3 sequence is 17 residues long. CDR1 and CDR2 (germline): LNHDA, SQIVND (reference sequence). Trimming at V came to 4 bases and at J to 1 base, leaving 6 bases not matched to a gene.

The chain is built from TRBV5-1 and TRBJ1-2; D is unresolved. The CDR3 length is 14 residues. Germline-derived CDR1 and CDR2 are SGHRS and YFSETQ. Deletions cut 2 bases from V and 3 bases from J, with 11 bases between. The CDR3 sequence is CASSLVGVDYGYTF. The CDR3 region has the DNA TGCGCCAGCAGCTTAGTGGGAGTAGACTATGGCTACACCTTC.

The table lists this clone with a count of one. The genes are TRBV11-2 and TRBJ2-7, with 9 positions matching TRBD1. The ends lost 3 bases at V and 2 bases at J; junction bases unmatched: 2. Looked up from germline, CDR1 is SGHAT and CDR2 is FQNNGV. There are 14 residues in the CDR3. In DNA, the CDR3 is TGTGCCAGCAGCTTTGGGACAGGGCCCTACGAGCAGTACTTC. It is translated as CASSFGTGPYEQYF.

This clone appeared a few times. This chain joins TRBV4-2 and TRBJ2-2; D ambiguous. The CDR3 covers 13 residues. Germline CDR1 reads LGHNA; CDR2 reads YNFKEQ. With 0 bases removed from V and 6 bases from J, the gap between germline ends came to 5 bases. Written as DNA, the CDR3 is TGTGCCAGCAGCCAAGATTGGCCCGGGGAGCTGTTTTTT. As protein: CASSQDWPGELFF.

The chain employs TRBV19 and TRBJ2-1; tentative D call: TRBD2 (7 bases). The V gene lost 3 bases and the J gene lost 3 bases, with 12 bases spanning the gap. The V gene's germline CDR1 is LNHDA and CDR2 SQIVND (reference sequence). The CDR3 contains 15 residues. The chain's CDR3 is CASSIKGGLYNEQFF. CDR3 bases: TGTGCCAGTAGTATTAAGGGGGGGCTCTACAATGAGCAGTTCTTC.

This clone was seen once. The chain carries TRBV29-1 and TRBJ2-2, with 12 positions matching TRBD2. The CDR3 covers 17 residues. J was trimmed by 2 bases and V by 4 bases; bases with no gene match: 8. Germline V gene lookup returns CDR1 SQVTM and CDR2 ANQGSEA. The DNA for the CDR3 is TGCAGCGTTGCCGGACTAGCGGGGAATACAAACACCGGGGAGCTGTTTTTT. Encoded protein: CSVAGLAGNTNTGELFF.

The chain employs TRBV13 and TRBJ2-7, with 8 bases aligning to TRBD2. The length of the CDR3 is 18 residues. Trimming took 0 bases from V and 6 from J; bases not matched to a gene: 16. The germline V gene encodes CDR1 PRHDT and CDR2 FYEKMQ (reference sequence). CDR3 loop: CASSLGGFGSGSYGEQYF. The CDR3 bases are TGTGCCAGCAGCTTAGGCGGGTTTGGGAGCGGGAGTTACGGCGAGCAGTACTTC.

V usage is TRBV7-2 and J usage is TRBJ2-1; D perhaps matches TRBD1 (5 bases). Trimming shortened V by 4 bases and J by 6 bases, and 13 bases separated the two germline ends. Germline CDR1 and CDR2: SGHTA and FQGNSA. This CDR3 is 14 amino acids long. The CDR3 loop reads CASSSQGIINEQFF. Here the CDR3 DNA reads TGTGCCAGCAGCTCCCAGGGTATAATCAATGAGCAGTTCTTC. Complete variable domain (other parts from reference TRBV7-2 and TRBJ2-1): GAGVSQSPSNKVTEKGKDVELRCDPISGHTALYWYRQSLGQGLEFLIYFQGNSAPDKSGLPSDRFSAERTGGSVSTLTIQRTQQEDSAVYLCASSSQGIINEQFFGPGTRLTVL.

This clone was observed once. The chain combines TRBV2 with TRBJ1-6; D is unresolved. V lost 6 bases and J lost 0, with 9 bases in between. From germline, CDR1 is SNHLY and CDR2 FYNNEI. This CDR3 spans 15 amino acids. CDR3 DNA sequence: TGTGCCAGCAGGAGCGCAAGCTCCTATAATTCACCCCTCCACTTT. Translated, it gives CASRSASSYNSPLHF.

In DNA form, the CDR3 reads TGTGCCAGCAGCGTAGCGATCGCTGGGCTAGCTGGGCACAATGAGCAGTTCTTC. Protein sequence: CASSVAIAGLAGHNEQFF. This chain links TRBV9 with TRBJ2-1, with TRBD2 as a possible D gene (5 bases). The germline CDR1 and CDR2 sequences are SGDLS and YYNGEE. CDR3 length: 18 residues. Deletions cut 0 bases from V and 5 bases from J, with 21 bases between.

The chain links TRBV6-5 to TRBJ1-2, with D tentatively TRBD1 (5 bases). Germline CDR1 MNHEY, CDR2 SVGAGI. The V end lost 6 bases, the J end lost 3 bases, and 14 bases lay between the germline ends. CDR3 length: 14 residues. The CDR3 DNA reads TGTGCCAGCAGGAAAACAGGAGGGGACTATGGCTACACCTTC. Translation gives CASRKTGGDYGYTF.

This chain links TRBV9 with TRBJ1-6, with 7 nucleotides matching TRBD1. The germline V gene encodes CDR1 SGDLS and CDR2 YYNGEE. J was trimmed by 7 bases and V by 4 bases; bases with no gene match: 8. This CDR3 is 15 amino acids long. CDR3 sequence: CASSSHRGGNSPLHF. DNA of the CDR3: TGTGCCAGCAGCAGCCACAGGGGAGGCAATTCACCCCTCCACTTT.

The chain recombines TRBV6-5 with TRBJ2-1; D perhaps matches TRBD2 (6 bases). CDR3 size: 15 residues. CDR1 is MNHEY, CDR2 SVGAGI, per germline. V lost 6 bases and J 1 base, leaving 13 bases between the germline ends. The CDR3 DNA follows: TGTGCCAGCAGGGTCGTGCGGGGTTCCTACAATGAGCAGTTCTTC. Translation gives CASRVVRGSYNEQFF.

The V and J genes are TRBV19 and TRBJ2-3; 7 bases are a match to TRBD2. CDR1 is LNHDA, CDR2 SQIVND, per germline (reference sequence). With 3 bases clipped from V and 11 bases from J, the junction kept 11 bases outside the gene matches. The CDR3 spans 14 residues. For the CDR3, the DNA is TGTGCCAGTAGTATGGTCGGGAGGATACCAGAGCAGTATTTT. It encodes CASSMVGRIPEQYF.

J is TRBJ2-5 and V is TRBV7-2; 9 nucleotides line up with TRBD2. The CDR3 runs 14 residues. Looked up from germline, CDR1 is SGHTA and CDR2 is FQGNSA. V shed 5 bases, J shed 1 base, and the junction held 2 bases outside the gene matches. The CDR3 DNA follows: TGTGCCAGCAGCCGGCGGGAGGGCCAAGAGACCCAGTACTTC. Translating gives CASSRREGQETQYF.

The chain employs TRBV2 and TRBJ1-1, with 11 bases matching TRBD1. The CDR3 has 18 residues. The junction had 12 bases not matched to a gene; V was cut back by 4 bases and J by 2 bases. Germline values: CDR1 SNHLY, CDR2 FYNNEI. The CDR3 is CASSVWARDRGFNTEAFF. CDR3 sequence (DNA): TGTGCCAGCAGTGTTTGGGCCCGGGACAGGGGGTTTAACACTGAAGCTTTCTTT.